The following is a T cell receptor beta chain sequence with its context. This record comes from a study of PD-L1 blockade in urothelial cancer. Study-wide context: About nine tenths of the roughly 29 patients comprised males who had bladder-origin urothelial cancer. Analysis of the blood was performed 3 weeks (second dose) and 6 weeks after treatment start.

CDR3 length: 15 amino acids. J gave up 1 base and V 4 bases, and 3 bases lay outside the gene matches. The germline V gene encodes CDR1 MGHRA and CDR2 YSYEKL. The sample's time point: peripheral blood 6 weeks after treatment start. Urothelial carcinoma, locally advanced or metastatic, affected the patients. TCRdb keeps only in-frame clones here, not all; method: immunoSEQ multiplex PCR. The table lists 48,000 or so clones, 80% to 90% of them singletons. The origin of this receptor is a man between 70 and 80 years old with urothelial cancer. The V call is TRBV4-1, the J call TRBJ2-7, with 11 bases that match TRBD2. The sequencing used PBMCs, collected around atezolizumab (anti-PD-L1) treatment. The CDR3 DNA reads TGCGCCAGCAGCCTTACTAGCGGGAGTTCCTACGAGCAGTACTTC. Translation gives CASSLTSGSSYEQYF.